This T cell receptor beta chain emerged from a study of blood T cells in healthy people across ages. Donors were healthy Caucasian individuals from Russia aged roughly 6 to 95. This clonotype has a handful of counts. Its specificity is not known. Combining a sample-barcoded 5' primer with a J-beta primer mix, a second PCR ran for about 7 to 11 cycles. Individual samples furnished no less than 2.5 million CDR3-containing paired-end reads apiece. Using its own MiXCR run on the 5' RACE reads, TCRdb lists one record per CDR3 protein. This table has about 970,000 distinct CDR3 sequences, just over 50% appearing once. Points from the study as a whole: Researchers deemed the diversity estimates from one million T cells underestimates. Donor CMV status, an unknown factor, possibly confounded changes in expanded clonotypes.

Germline CDR1 reads MNHEY; CDR2 reads SMNVEV (reference sequence). CDR3 length: 14 amino acids. The TCR comes from a woman aged 60-75 years in good health. The sequencing input was blood. The rearrangement links TRBV27 to TRBJ2-4, with D possibly being TRBD1 or TRBD2 (5 bases each). Gene TRBJ2-7 matches the end of the DNA better, so the J call may be wrong. Written as DNA, the CDR3 is TGTGCCAGCGGAGACTTGGGACCGACCTACGAGCAGTACTTC. Amino acids: CASGDLGPTYEQYF.